The 19 T cell receptor beta chains presented below share a single source sample, sequenced in a study of cytomegalovirus exposure and HLA in healthy donors. PCR used 60 Vbeta primers and 13 Jbeta primers. Using immunoSEQ multiplex PCR, the repertoire was profiled, and TCRdb retains in-frame clones only, with some absent. This sample yields roughly 120,000 clones, of which roughly two thirds are seen a single time; 1.5% to 2% belongs to the top ten. Sequenced sample: PBMCs. Every receptor here comes from a man aged 25-45 years in good health and CMV-seropositive.

This chain connects TRBV9 to TRBJ2-1, with 9 bases matching TRBD2. Germline CDR1 reads SGDLS; CDR2 reads YYNGEE. The junction had 5 bases not matched to a gene; V was cut back by 4 bases and J by 0 bases. The CDR3 consists of 16 residues. CDR3 DNA: TGTGCCAGCAGCCTATATAGCGGGGGCTCCTACAATGAGCAGTTCTTC. This translates into CASSLYSGGSYNEQFF. The variable domain in full, with the rest retrieved from reference TRBV9 and TRBJ2-1, is DSGVTQTPKHLITATGQRVTLRCSPRSGDLSVYWYQQSLDQGLQFLIQYYNGEERAKGNILERFSAQQFPDLHSELNLSSLELGDSALYFCASSLYSGGSYNEQFFGPGTRLTVL.

The genes are TRBV6-4 and TRBJ2-3; D call uncertain. Trimming shortened V by 6 bases and J by 2 bases, and 12 bases separated the two germline ends. The germline CDR1 and CDR2 sequences are MRHNA and SNTAGT. The CDR3 extends over 14 amino acids. In nucleotides, the CDR3 is TGTGCCAGCAGCGAGAGCATTGCCACAGATACGCAGTATTTT. Encoded protein: CASSESIATDTQYF.

The J gene is TRBJ2-7, the V gene TRBV7-2; D is perhaps TRBD1 (6 bases). V lost 5 bases and J 1 base, leaving 9 bases between the germline ends. The CDR3 spans 13 residues. Per the germline V gene, CDR1 is SGHTA and CDR2 is FQGNSA. The CDR3 reads CASSTQGSYEQYF. CDR3 sequence (DNA): TGTGCCAGCAGCACACAGGGATCCTACGAGCAGTACTTC.

The chain uses TRBV28 and TRBJ2-4; 9 bases fit TRBD1. CDR3 size: 14 residues. The germline V gene has CDR1 MDHEN and CDR2 SYDVKM. After removal of 6 bases from V and 8 bases from J, the junction contained 8 bases not matched to a gene. CDR3 DNA: TGTGCCAGCAGCTCCGGGACAGGGACGGACATTCAGTACTTC. Its protein product is CASSSGTGTDIQYF.

The chain joins TRBV19 to TRBJ1-5, with D possibly matching TRBD1 (6 bases). The CDR3 is made up of 15 amino acids. In germline, CDR1 is LNHDA, CDR2 SQIVND (reference sequence). V was clipped by 5 bases and J by 3 bases, with 14 bases between them. The CDR3 DNA follows: TGTGCCAGTAGTCCTGCCCAGGGGTTCAATCAGCCCCAGCATTTT. Amino acid sequence: CASSPAQGFNQPQHF.

The table lists this clone with a few counts. The V and J genes are TRBV29-1 and TRBJ2-3, with a possible D match to TRBD1 (5 bases). The germline gives CDR1 SQVTM, CDR2 ANQGSEA. V lost 7 bases and J lost 10, with 12 bases in between. This CDR3 comprises 10 residues. Here the CDR3 DNA reads TGCAGCGCCGGACATTCCCCGCAGTATTTT. It translates to CSAGHSPQYF.

The CDR3 DNA is TGCGCCAGCAGCCAAGGAGGGACTCATCGGGAGCAGTTCTTC. Its translation is CASSQGGTHREQFF. The rearrangement uses TRBV4-3 and TRBJ2-1; a weak D match, TRBD2 (6 bases). The CDR3 is 14 amino acids. V shed 1 base and J shed 10 bases, with 14 bases lying between them. The germline V gene has CDR1 LGHNA and CDR2 YSLEER.

This clone has at least ten counts. The chain combines TRBV5-4 with TRBJ1-2; TRBD1 might be the D (6 bases). This CDR3 region has 14 residues. The germline V gene encodes CDR1 SGHNT and CDR2 YYREEE (reference sequence). With 0 bases removed from V and 4 bases from J, the gap between germline ends came to 10 bases. As DNA, the CDR3 is TGTGCCAGCAGCTTGGACAGGGACGCCTATGGCTACACCTTC. It encodes CASSLDRDAYGYTF. Full variable domain (remainder filled in from reference TRBV5-4 and TRBJ1-2): ETGVTQSPTHLIKTRGQQVTLRCSSQSGHNTVSWYQQALGQGPQFIFQYYREEENGRGNFPPRFSGLQFPNYSSELNVNALELDDSALYLCASSLDRDAYGYTFGSGTRLTVV.

The J gene is TRBJ2-1, the V gene TRBV27; D possibly corresponds to TRBD1 (8 bases). The V gene's germline CDR1 is MNHEY and CDR2 SMNVEV (reference sequence). The V and J ends lost 4 bases and 0 bases respectively, with 10 bases between them. The CDR3 totals 15 residues. The CDR3, as DNA: TGTGCCAGCAGTTACAGGGGGGGCTCCTACAATGAGCAGTTCTTC. This codes for CASSYRGGSYNEQFF.

This sequence joins TRBV28 and TRBJ1-5; a possible D gene is TRBD1 (6 bases). Trimming pared 3 bases from V and 3 bases from J, leaving 12 bases between. Germline CDR1 is MDHEN and CDR2 is SYDVKM. This CDR3 comprises 15 residues. The CDR3 loop is CASSLGRGFNQPQHF. In DNA form, the CDR3 reads TGTGCCAGCAGTTTGGGCAGGGGATTCAATCAGCCCCAGCATTTT.

The chain links TRBV7-3 to TRBJ2-3; 7 nucleotides line up with TRBD2. Trimming cost V 3 bases and J 3 bases; bases outside gene matches: 6. Germline CDR1 SGHTA, CDR2 FQGTGA. This CDR3 has 15 residues. The CDR3 DNA reads TGTGCCAGCAGCTTGGGTCTAGCGGATACAGATACGCAGTATTTT. Translated: CASSLGLADTDTQYF.

The V call is TRBV5-1, the J call TRBJ2-3; D is possibly TRBD1 (6 bases). The CDR3 extends over 13 amino acids. Germline values: CDR1 SGHRS, CDR2 YFSETQ. Trimming stripped 4 bases from V and 11 bases from J, with 17 bases between. CDR3 coding DNA: TGCGCCAGCAGCATTGAACAGGGCCAAGGGCAGTATTTT. It is translated as CASSIEQGQGQYF.

The chain joins TRBV11-2 to TRBJ1-2; D ambiguous. CDR3 length: 16 amino acids. Between the trimmed V and J ends, which lost 0 bases and 4 bases, there was a span of 15 bases. Germline assignment: CDR1 SGHAT and CDR2 FQNNGV. The CDR3 is CASSLEGTGGSYGYTF. The DNA of the CDR3 is TGTGCCAGCAGCTTAGAAGGCACCGGTGGGAGCTATGGCTACACCTTC.

The rearrangement links TRBV6-6 to TRBJ1-1; TRBD1 aligns across 7 bases. V shed 6 bases, J shed 6 bases, and the junction held 7 bases outside the gene matches. CDR3 length equals 13 residues. The germline CDR1 and CDR2 sequences are MNHNY and SVGAGI (reference sequence). The chain's CDR3 is CASRPRGPPEAFF. For the CDR3, the DNA is TGTGCCAGCAGACCTAGGGGGCCCCCTGAAGCTTTCTTT.

The rearrangement joins TRBV7-9 to TRBJ1-5; D unresolved. The length of the CDR3 is 15 residues. V was clipped by 5 bases and J by 4 bases, with 15 bases between them. CDR1 and CDR2 from the germline V gene are SEHNR and FQNEAQ (reference sequence). The CDR3 region is CASSRSGSENQPQHF. CDR3 DNA: TGTGCCAGCAGCCGATCGGGATCGGAGAATCAGCCCCAGCATTTT.

The rearrangement joins TRBV28 to TRBJ2-7, with 10 bases identical to TRBD2. Losses at the gene ends were 8 bases for V and 2 bases for J; bases not matched to a gene: 6. The CDR3 length is 14 residues. The germline gives CDR1 MDHEN, CDR2 SYDVKM. In nucleotides, the CDR3 is TGTGCCAGCTCGGCAGCGGGAGGGCCCTACGAGCAGTACTTC. Its translation is CASSAAGGPYEQYF.

The chain links TRBV6-5 to TRBJ1-1; D may be TRBD1 (5 bases). The CDR3 is 11 amino acids. V lost 5 bases and J 9 bases, leaving 10 bases between the germline ends. Germline CDR1 is MNHEY and CDR2 is SVGAGI. CDR3 protein: CASSPGIQAFF. Here the CDR3 DNA reads TGTGCCAGCAGTCCAGGGATCCAAGCTTTCTTT.

As regards this clone: Other DNA sequences from this sample encode an identical CDR3 as well. V gene TRBV10-2 combines with J gene TRBJ2-1, with D perhaps matching TRBD1 (6 bases). Germline CDR1 reads WSHSY; CDR2 reads SAAADI. Trimming took 6 bases from V and 3 from J, leaving 6 bases between them. The CDR3 has 12 residues. In DNA form, the CDR3 reads TGCGCCAGCAGAGGGGGCTACAATGAGCAGTTCTTC. Its protein product is CASRGGYNEQFF.

The chain couples TRBV5-1 to TRBJ2-7; D call uncertain. The ends were cut back, 0 bases at V and 4 bases at J, with 5 bases in the middle. This CDR3 is built from 12 residues. Germline V lookup: CDR1 SGHRS, CDR2 YFSETQ. This CDR3 is CASSLGAYEQYF. The CDR3 DNA is TGCGCCAGCAGCTTGGGGGCGTACGAGCAGTACTTC.